The T cell receptor beta chain under discussion was sequenced for a study of neurological immune-mediated disorders. Each CDR3 protein gets one entry after TCRdb re-called the 5' RACE reads with MiXCR. The data contain some 60,000 distinct CDR3 sequences, roughly 9.8% of them singletons. This clonotype has ten or more counts. Germline-derived CDR1 and CDR2 are SGHRS and YFSETQ. V lost 4 bases and J 0 bases, leaving 13 bases between the germline ends. CDR3 length equals 16 residues. The time point is: longitudinal time-point 2. The sample consisted of PBMCs. This chain links TRBV5-1 with TRBJ2-2; D is possibly TRBD1 (6 bases). This TCR came from a young man in good health. The CDR3 nucleotides read TGCGCCAGCAGCAGGACCGGGACACCGAACACCGGGGAGCTGTTTTTT. Translating it yields CASSRTGTPNTGELFF.